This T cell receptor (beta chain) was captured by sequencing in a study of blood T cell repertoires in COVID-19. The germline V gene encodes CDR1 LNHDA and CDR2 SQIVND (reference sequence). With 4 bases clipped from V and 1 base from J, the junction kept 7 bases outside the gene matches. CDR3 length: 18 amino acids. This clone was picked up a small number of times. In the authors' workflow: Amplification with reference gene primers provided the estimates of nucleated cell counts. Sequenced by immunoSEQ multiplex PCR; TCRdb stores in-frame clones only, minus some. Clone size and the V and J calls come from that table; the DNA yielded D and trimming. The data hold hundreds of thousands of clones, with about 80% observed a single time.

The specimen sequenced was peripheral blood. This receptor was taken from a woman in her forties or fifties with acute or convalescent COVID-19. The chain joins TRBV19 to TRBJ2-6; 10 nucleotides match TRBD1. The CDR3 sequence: CASSRRQGAISGANVLTF. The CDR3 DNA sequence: TGTGCCAGTAGTAGGAGACAGGGGGCTATATCTGGGGCCAACGTCCTGACTTTC.